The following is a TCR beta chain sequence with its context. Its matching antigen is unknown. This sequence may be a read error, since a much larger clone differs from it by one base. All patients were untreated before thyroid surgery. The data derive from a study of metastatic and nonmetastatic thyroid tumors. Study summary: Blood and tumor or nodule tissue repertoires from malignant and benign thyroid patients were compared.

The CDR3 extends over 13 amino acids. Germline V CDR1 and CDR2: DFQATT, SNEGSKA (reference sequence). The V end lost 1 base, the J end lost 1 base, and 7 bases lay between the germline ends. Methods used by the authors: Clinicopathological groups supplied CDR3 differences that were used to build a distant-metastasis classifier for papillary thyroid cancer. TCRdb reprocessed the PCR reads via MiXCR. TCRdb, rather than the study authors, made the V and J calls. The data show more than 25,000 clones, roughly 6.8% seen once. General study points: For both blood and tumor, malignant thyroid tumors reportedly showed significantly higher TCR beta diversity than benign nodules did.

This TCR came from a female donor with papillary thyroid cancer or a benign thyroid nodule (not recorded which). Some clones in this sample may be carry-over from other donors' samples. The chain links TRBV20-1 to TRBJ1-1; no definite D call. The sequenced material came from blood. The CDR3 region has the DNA TGCAGTGCTAGAGTTACGCAGAACACTGAAGCTTTCTTT. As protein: CSARVTQNTEAFF.